The 9 T cell receptor beta chains below were found in one sample sequenced in a study of response to subunit inactivated influenza vaccine. TCRdb recomputed calls from the RT-PCR reads with MiXCR, one row per CDR3 protein. In the table there are about 190,000 distinct CDR3 sequences, about an eighth of which are singletons. Here the sequenced sample was CD8+ T cells sorted from PBMCs, taken 5 days after vaccination. All receptors derive from a middle-aged man who received an inactivated influenza vaccine.

This clonotype was seen a few times. The V gene is TRBV25-1, the J gene TRBJ2-1; perhaps TRBD2 as D (7 bases). Trimming removed 3 bases at V and 3 bases at J, with 15 bases between. CDR3 size: 16 residues. Germline V CDR1 and CDR2: MGHDK, SYGVNS. CDR3 residues: CASSEVAGAHYNEQFF. CDR3 bases: TGTGCCAGCAGTGAGGTCGCGGGGGCCCACTACAATGAGCAGTTCTTC.

This clonotype was seen many times. V gene TRBV19 combines with J gene TRBJ2-7; 8 bases match TRBD1. The CDR3 has 13 residues. V shed 8 bases, J shed 2 bases, and the junction held 5 bases outside the gene matches. Per the germline V gene, CDR1 is LNHDA and CDR2 is SQIVND (reference sequence). The CDR3 is CASGTGEAYEQYF. The CDR3 coding sequence is TGTGCCAGTGGGACAGGAGAAGCCTACGAGCAGTACTTC.

A remark on this clonotype: At one boundary the junction diverges from the germline segment, which might be a read error. The CDR3 DNA reads as TGCGCCAGCAGCTCGGTCGGGACAGGGATGTATTATGCCGGGGTGCTGTTTTTT. It encodes CASSSVGTGMYYAGVLFF. V usage is TRBV5-1 and J usage is TRBJ2-2; TRBD1 agrees at 9 bases. CDR3 length equals 18 residues. In germline, CDR1 is SGHRS, CDR2 YFSETQ.

The chain has TRBV27 and TRBJ2-2; D gene ambiguous. The CDR3 contains 15 residues. Germline V CDR1 and CDR2: MNHEY, SMNVEV (reference sequence). Trimming stripped 2 bases from V and 8 bases from J, with 15 bases between. The CDR3 sequence: CASSLSPTETGELFF. The CDR3 DNA sequence: TGTGCCAGCAGTTTAAGTCCCACCGAAACAGGGGAGCTGTTTTTT.

The genes are TRBV7-9 and TRBJ1-6, with D uncertain. CDR1 and CDR2 from the germline V gene are SEHNR and FQNEAQ (reference sequence). This CDR3 spans 13 amino acids. V lost 8 bases to trimming and J lost 4 bases, with 9 bases between them. The CDR3 protein is CASSPNYNSPLHF. The CDR3 bases are TGTGCCAGCTCTCCAAATTATAATTCACCCCTCCACTTT. Looking up the rest from reference TRBV7-9 and TRBJ1-6 gives the full variable domain: DTGVSQNPRHKITKRGQNVTFRCDPISEHNRLYWYRQTLGQGPEFLTYFQNEAQLEKSRLLSDRFSAERPKGSFSTLEIQRTEQGDSAMYLCASSPNYNSPLHFGNGTRLTVT.

This chain links TRBV7-2 with TRBJ2-7, with a possible D match to TRBD1 (6 bases). This CDR3 region has 16 residues. Germline CDR1 reads SGHTA; CDR2 reads FQGNSA. V lost 5 bases and J lost 0, with 17 bases in between. The DNA for the CDR3 is TGTGCCAGCAGCCTAAGAAGTGGGGACAACTCCTACGAGCAGTACTTC. Protein: CASSLRSGDNSYEQYF.

This clonotype was counted only a few times. The V gene is TRBV5-6, the J gene TRBJ2-4; TRBD2 matches at 16 bases. The V gene end was trimmed by 4 bases and the J gene end by 11 bases; junction bases not matched to a gene: 6. This CDR3 has 15 amino acids. Germline V gives CDR1 SGHDT, CDR2 YYEEEE. Here the CDR3 DNA reads TGTGCCAGCAGCGAGGGACTAGCGGGAGGGCGAGTTCAGTACTTC. As protein: CASSEGLAGGRVQYF. Full variable domain (remainder filled in from reference TRBV5-6 and TRBJ2-4): DAGVTQSPTHLIKTRGQQVTLRCSPKSGHDTVSWYQQALGQGPQFIFQYYEEEERQRGNFPDRFSGHQFPNYSSELNVNALLLGDSALYLCASSEGLAGGRVQYFGAGTRLSVL.

The chain uses TRBV20-1 and TRBJ1-1; D ambiguous. The germline V and J ends were trimmed by 2 bases and 6 bases, with 13 bases remaining between them. The CDR3 is made up of 13 amino acids. Germline CDR1 is DFQATT and CDR2 is SNEGSKA (reference sequence). CDR3: CSARPQDTPEAFF. Written as DNA, the CDR3 is TGCAGTGCTAGACCCCAGGATACTCCTGAAGCTTTCTTT.

The gene calls are TRBV7-9 and TRBJ2-7, with 9 bases that match TRBD1. The CDR3 covers 15 residues. Germline V gene sequence: CDR1 SEHNR, CDR2 FQNEAQ (reference sequence). The junction had 7 bases not matched to a gene; V was cut back by 4 bases and J by 3 bases. The CDR3 loop reads CASSSRDRDIYEQYF. The CDR3 DNA sequence: TGTGCCAGCAGCTCCCGGGACAGGGATATCTACGAGCAGTACTTC.